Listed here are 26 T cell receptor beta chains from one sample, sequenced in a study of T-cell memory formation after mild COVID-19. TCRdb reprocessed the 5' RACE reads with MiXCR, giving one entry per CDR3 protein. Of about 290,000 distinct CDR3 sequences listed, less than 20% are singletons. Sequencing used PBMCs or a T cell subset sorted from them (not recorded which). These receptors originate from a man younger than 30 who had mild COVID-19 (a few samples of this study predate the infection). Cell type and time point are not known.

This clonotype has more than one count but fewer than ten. CDR3 nucleotide sequence: TGTGCCAGCAGCAGTGGGACAGGGGGTTTGGAGACCCAGTACTTC. Its protein is CASSSGTGGLETQYF. This rearrangement joins TRBV2 to TRBJ2-5; 11 bases fit TRBD1. V trimming: 6 bases; J trimming: 5 bases; junction bases outside the gene matches: 8. The CDR3 extends over 15 amino acids. Per germline, CDR1 SNHLY and CDR2 FYNNEI.

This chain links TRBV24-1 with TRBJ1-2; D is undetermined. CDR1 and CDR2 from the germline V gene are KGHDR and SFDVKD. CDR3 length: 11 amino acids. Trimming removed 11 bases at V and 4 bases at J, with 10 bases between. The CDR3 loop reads CAMPLVYGYTF. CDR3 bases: TGTGCCATGCCCCTCGTCTATGGCTACACCTTC.

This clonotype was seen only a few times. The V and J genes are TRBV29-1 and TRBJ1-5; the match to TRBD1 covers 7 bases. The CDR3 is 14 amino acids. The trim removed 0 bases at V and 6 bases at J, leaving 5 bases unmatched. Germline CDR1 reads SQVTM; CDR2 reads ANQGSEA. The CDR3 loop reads CSVEDPAGGQPQHF. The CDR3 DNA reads TGCAGCGTTGAAGATCCCGCAGGGGGTCAGCCCCAGCATTTT.

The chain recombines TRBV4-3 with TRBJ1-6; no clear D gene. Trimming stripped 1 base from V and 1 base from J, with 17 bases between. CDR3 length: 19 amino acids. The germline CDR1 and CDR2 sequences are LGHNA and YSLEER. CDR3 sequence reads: CASSQATGGRSSYNSPLHF. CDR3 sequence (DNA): TGCGCCAGCAGCCAAGCTACGGGAGGGCGGAGTTCCTATAATTCACCCCTCCACTTT.

Here the CDR3 reads CSVEDREENYGYTF. CDR3 DNA sequence: TGCAGCGTTGAAGATCGGGAGGAAAACTATGGCTACACCTTC. The chain carries TRBV29-1 and TRBJ1-2; no firm D call. V was shortened by 0 bases and J by 2 bases, with 10 bases between the two germline ends. This CDR3 spans 14 amino acids. Germline V lookup: CDR1 SQVTM, CDR2 ANQGSEA. Using reference TRBV29-1 and TRBJ1-2 for the parts outside the CDR3, the full variable domain is SAVISQKPSRDICQRGTSLTIQCQVDSQVTMMFWYRQQPGQSLTLIATANQGSEATYESGFVIDKFPISRPNLTFSTLTVSNMSPEDSSIYLCSVEDREENYGYTFGSGTRLTVV.

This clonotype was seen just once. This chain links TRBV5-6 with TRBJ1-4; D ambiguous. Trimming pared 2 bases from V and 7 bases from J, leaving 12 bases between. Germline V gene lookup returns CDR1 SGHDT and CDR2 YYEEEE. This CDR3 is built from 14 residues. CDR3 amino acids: CASSLDKAGEKLFF. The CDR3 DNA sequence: TGTGCCAGCAGCTTAGACAAAGCCGGTGAAAAACTGTTTTTT. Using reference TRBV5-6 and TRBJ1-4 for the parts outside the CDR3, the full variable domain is DAGVTQSPTHLIKTRGQQVTLRCSPKSGHDTVSWYQQALGQGPQFIFQYYEEEERQRGNFPDRFSGHQFPNYSSELNVNALLLGDSALYLCASSLDKAGEKLFFGSGTQLSVL.

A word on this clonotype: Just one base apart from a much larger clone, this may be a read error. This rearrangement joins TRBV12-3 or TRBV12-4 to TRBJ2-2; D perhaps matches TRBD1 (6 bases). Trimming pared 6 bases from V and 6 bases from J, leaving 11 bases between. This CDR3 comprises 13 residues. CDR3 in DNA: TGTGCCAGCAGCACCACAGGGTCCGGGGAGCTGTTTTTT. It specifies CASSTTGSGELFF.

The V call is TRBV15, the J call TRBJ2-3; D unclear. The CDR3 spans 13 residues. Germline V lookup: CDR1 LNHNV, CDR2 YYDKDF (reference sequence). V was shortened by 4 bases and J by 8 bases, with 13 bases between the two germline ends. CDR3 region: CATSTDLRSTQYF. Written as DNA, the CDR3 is TGTGCCACCAGCACCGATTTACGGAGTACGCAGTATTTT. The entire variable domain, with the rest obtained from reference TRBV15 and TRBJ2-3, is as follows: DAMVIQNPRYQVTQFGKPVTLSCSQTLNHNVMYWYQQKSSQAPKLLFHYYDKDFNNEADTPDNFQSRRPNTSFCFLDIRSPGLGDTAMYLCATSTDLRSTQYFGPGTRLTVL.

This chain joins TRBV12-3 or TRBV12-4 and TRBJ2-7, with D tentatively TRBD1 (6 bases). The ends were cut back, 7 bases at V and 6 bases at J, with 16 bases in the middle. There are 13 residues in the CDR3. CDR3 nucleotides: TGTGCCAGCAATCAGGGGCGTCTGGGCGAGCAGTACTTC. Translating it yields CASNQGRLGEQYF.

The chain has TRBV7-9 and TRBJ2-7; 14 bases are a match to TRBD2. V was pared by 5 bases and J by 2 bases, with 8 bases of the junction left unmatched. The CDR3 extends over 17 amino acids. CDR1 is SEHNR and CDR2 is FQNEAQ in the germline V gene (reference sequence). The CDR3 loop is CASSPTSGGAGTYEQYF. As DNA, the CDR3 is TGTGCCAGCAGCCCGACTAGCGGGGGGGCCGGCACCTACGAGCAGTACTTC.

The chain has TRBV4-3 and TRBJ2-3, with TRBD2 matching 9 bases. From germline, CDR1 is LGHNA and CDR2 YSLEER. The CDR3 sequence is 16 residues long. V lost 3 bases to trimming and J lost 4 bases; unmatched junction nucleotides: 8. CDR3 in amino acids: CASSQGTSPPADTQYF. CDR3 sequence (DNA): TGCGCCAGCAGCCAGGGGACTAGCCCACCGGCAGATACGCAGTATTTT.

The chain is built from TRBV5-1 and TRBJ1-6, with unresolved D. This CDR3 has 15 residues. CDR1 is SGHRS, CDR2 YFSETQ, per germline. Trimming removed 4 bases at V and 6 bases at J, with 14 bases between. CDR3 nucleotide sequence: TGCGCCAGCAGCGATTTGACGGTGGGTAATTCACCCCTCCACTTT. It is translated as CASSDLTVGNSPLHF.

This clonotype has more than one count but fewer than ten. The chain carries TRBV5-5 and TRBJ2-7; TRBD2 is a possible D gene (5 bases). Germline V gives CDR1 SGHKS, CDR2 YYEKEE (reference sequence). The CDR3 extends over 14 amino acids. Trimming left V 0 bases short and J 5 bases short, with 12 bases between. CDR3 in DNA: TGTGCCAGCAGCTTGGGGCTACCCGGGAACGAGCAGTACTTC. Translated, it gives CASSLGLPGNEQYF.

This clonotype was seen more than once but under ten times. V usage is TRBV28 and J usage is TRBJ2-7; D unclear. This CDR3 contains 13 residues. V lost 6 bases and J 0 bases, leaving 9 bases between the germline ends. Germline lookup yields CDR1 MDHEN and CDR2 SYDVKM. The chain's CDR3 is CASSSDASYEQYV. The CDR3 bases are TGTGCCAGCAGCTCGGACGCCTCCTACGAGCAGTACGTC.

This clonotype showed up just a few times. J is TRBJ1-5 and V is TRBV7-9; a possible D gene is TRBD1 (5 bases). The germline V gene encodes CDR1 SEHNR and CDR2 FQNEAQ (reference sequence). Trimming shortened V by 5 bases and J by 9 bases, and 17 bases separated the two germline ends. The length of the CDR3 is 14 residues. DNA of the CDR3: TGTGCCAGCAGCCAATTGGGACGGAACGGGCCCCAGCATTTT. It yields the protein CASSQLGRNGPQHF.

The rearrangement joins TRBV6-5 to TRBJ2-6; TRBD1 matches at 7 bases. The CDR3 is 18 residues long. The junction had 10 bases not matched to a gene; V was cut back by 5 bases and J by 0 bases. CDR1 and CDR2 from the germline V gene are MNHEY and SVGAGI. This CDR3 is CASSKIRDSYSGANVLTF. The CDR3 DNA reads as TGTGCCAGCAGTAAAATCCGGGACAGCTACTCTGGGGCCAACGTCCTGACTTTC.

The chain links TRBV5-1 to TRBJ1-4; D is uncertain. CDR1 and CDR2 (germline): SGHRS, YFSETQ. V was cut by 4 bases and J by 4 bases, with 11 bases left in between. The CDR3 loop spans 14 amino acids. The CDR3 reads CASSQRSRNEKLFF. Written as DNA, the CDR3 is TGCGCCAGCAGCCAACGTAGTCGTAATGAAAAACTGTTTTTT.

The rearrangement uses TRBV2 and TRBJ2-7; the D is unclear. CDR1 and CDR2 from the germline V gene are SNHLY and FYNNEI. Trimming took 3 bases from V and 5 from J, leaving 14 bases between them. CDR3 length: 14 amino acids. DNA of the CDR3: TGTGCCAGCAGTGAGGAGAATTCGGCCAACGAGCAGTACGTC. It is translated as CASSEENSANEQYV.

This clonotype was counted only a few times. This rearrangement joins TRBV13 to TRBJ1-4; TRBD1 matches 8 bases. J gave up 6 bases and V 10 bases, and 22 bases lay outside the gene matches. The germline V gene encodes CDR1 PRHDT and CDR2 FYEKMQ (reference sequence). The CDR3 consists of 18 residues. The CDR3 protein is CATIIDRGPISCHEKLFF. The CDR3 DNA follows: TGTGCCACCATAATCGACAGGGGTCCAATATCGTGTCATGAAAAACTGTTTTTT.

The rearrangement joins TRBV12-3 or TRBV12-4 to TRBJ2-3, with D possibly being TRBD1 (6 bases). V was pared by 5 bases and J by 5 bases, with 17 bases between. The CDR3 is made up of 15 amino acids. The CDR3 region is CASSAPGTKGDTQYF. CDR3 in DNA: TGTGCCAGCAGTGCCCCTGGGACAAAGGGAGATACGCAGTATTTT.

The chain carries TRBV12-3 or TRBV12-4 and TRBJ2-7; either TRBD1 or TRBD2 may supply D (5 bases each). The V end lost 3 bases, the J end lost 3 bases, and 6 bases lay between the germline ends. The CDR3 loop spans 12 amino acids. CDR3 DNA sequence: TGTGCCAGCAGTTTTGGGGGCTACGAGCAGTACGTC. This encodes CASSFGGYEQYV.

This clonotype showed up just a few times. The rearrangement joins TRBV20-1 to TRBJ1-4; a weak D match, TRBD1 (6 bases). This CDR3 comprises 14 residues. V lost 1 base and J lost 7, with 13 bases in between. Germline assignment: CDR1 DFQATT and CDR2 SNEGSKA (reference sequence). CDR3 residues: CSARVAEGGEKLFF. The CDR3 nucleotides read TGCAGTGCTAGAGTTGCCGAGGGGGGTGAAAAACTGTTTTTT.

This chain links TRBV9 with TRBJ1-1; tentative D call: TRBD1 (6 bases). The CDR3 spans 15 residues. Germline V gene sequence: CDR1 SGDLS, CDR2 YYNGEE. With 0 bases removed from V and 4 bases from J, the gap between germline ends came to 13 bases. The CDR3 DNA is TGTGCCAGCAGCGTAGTGAGAGGACAGCTCACTGAAGCTTTCTTT. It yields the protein CASSVVRGQLTEAFF.

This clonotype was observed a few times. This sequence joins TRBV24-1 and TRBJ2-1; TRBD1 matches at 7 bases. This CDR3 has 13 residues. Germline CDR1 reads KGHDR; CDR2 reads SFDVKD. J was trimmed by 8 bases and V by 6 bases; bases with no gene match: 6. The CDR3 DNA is TGTGCCACCAGTAACAGAGACAGGGATGAGCAGTTCTTC. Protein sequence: CATSNRDRDEQFF.

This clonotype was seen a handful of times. DNA of the CDR3: TGCGCCAGCAGCCAAGTATTCGGCAGGGCGAACACCGGGGAGCTGTTTTTT. It translates to CASSQVFGRANTGELFF. V and J are TRBV4-3 and TRBJ2-2; weak D call: TRBD1 (5 bases). Trimming took 1 base from V and 0 from J, leaving 12 bases between them. In germline, CDR1 is LGHNA, CDR2 YSLEER. The CDR3 is 17 amino acids.

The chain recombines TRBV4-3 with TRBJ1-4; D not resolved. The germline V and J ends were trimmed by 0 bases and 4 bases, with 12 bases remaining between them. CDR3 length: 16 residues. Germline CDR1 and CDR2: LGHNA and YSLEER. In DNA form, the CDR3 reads TGCGCCAGCAGCCAAGATAGGGCGAATGATAATGAAAAACTGTTTTTT. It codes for CASSQDRANDNEKLFF.